This T cell receptor (beta chain) was recorded in a study of control samples from healthy donors and cancer patients. Using immunoSEQ multiplex PCR, the repertoire was profiled, and TCRdb retains in-frame clones only, with some absent. The repertoire includes 60,000 to 100,000 clones, over 75% of them detected once, and roughly 6.9% sits in the top ten. CDR3 length: 15 residues. V lost 0 bases to trimming and J lost 0 bases, with 9 bases between them. From germline, CDR1 is SGHRS and CDR2 YFSETQ. The receptor comes from a man aged 45 to 65 in good health. This chain links TRBV5-1 with TRBJ1-1, with D possibly being TRBD1 (5 bases). Sequencing was performed on blood. The CDR3 here is CASSLAGTMNTEAFF. The CDR3 DNA follows: TGCGCCAGCAGCTTGGCAGGGACTATGAACACTGAAGCTTTCTTT.